These T cell receptor beta chains were read from a single sample in a study of blood T cell repertoires in COVID-19. Clones were read by immunoSEQ multiplex PCR, and TCRdb kept only the in-frame ones, dropping some. The sample records about 140,000 clones, approximately 80% being singletons. Source material: peripheral blood. The receptors come from a human donor in a cohort sampled during active COVID-19. CDR3s include the opening cysteine and the closing phenylalanine or tryptophan. D genes are given only for firm matches. Clone size, where shown, is once, few, many, or a class for clones that have expanded.

clone_size,j_call,d_call,v_call,cdr3_aa,cdr3_nt
-,TRBJ1-5,TRBD1,TRBV11-3,CASSLAPRTGFQPQHF,TGTGCCAGCAGCTTAGCCCCCAGGACAGGGTTTCAGCCCCAGCATTTT
-,TRBJ2-7,-,TRBV29-1,CSVEDQTAGGYEQYF,TGCAGCGTTGAAGATCAGACAGCAGGAGGGTACGAGCAGTACTTC
-,TRBJ2-7,-,TRBV21-1,CASSKPAGGSDEQYF,TGTGCCAGCAGCAAACCCGCAGGGGGAAGCGACGAGCAGTACTTC
-,TRBJ2-7,TRBD2,TRBV5-4,CASSLGRGSAYEQYF,TGTGCCAGCAGCTTGGGTCGCGGGAGTGCTTACGAGCAGTACTTC
-,TRBJ2-7,TRBD2,TRBV6-2/TRBV6-3,CASSCSGTSAHEQYF,TGTGCCAGCAGTTGTTCCGGGACTAGCGCCCACGAGCAGTACTTC
-,TRBJ1-5,TRBD1,TRBV28,CASSPGTASNQPQHF,TGTGCCAGCAGTCCAGGGACAGCTAGCAATCAGCCCCAGCATTTT
-,TRBJ1-1,-,TRBV28,CATRRRNTEAFF,TGTGCCACTCGCCGTAGGAACACTGAAGCTTTCTTT
-,TRBJ2-1,TRBD2,TRBV18,CASSPGILAGDYNEQFF,TGTGCCAGCTCACCAGGGATACTAGCGGGAGATTACAATGAGCAGTTCTTC
few,TRBJ2-1,-,TRBV2,CASSDREPSYNEQFF,TGTGCCAGCAGTGACCGGGAGCCCTCCTACAATGAGCAGTTCTTC
-,TRBJ2-5,-,TRBV4-2,CASSEVFKNRAKTQYF,TGTGCCAGCAGTGAGGTATTCAAGAACAGGGCCAAGACCCAGTACTTC
once,TRBJ1-2,-,TRBV29-1,CSVEDSQFYGYTF,TGCAGCGTAGAGGACAGCCAATTTTATGGCTACACCTTC
-,TRBJ1-4,TRBD1,TRBV18,CASRTGGNEKLFF,TGTGCCAGCAGGACAGGGGGCAATGAAAAACTGTTTTTT
-,TRBJ2-6,-,TRBV27,CASSFRSEGGANVLTF,TGTGCCAGCAGTTTCCGAAGCGAAGGCGGGGCCAACGTCCTGACTTTC
few,TRBJ2-7,-,TRBV6-5,CASSPTNSPEQYF,TGTGCCAGCAGCCCCACAAATTCCCCCGAGCAGTACTTC
-,TRBJ2-7,-,TRBV10-3,CAISESGRPYEQYF,TGTGCCATCAGTGAGTCCGGCAGGCCCTACGAGCAGTACTTC
few,TRBJ2-2,TRBD1,TRBV7-9,CASSLVQGDTGELFF,TGTGCCAGCAGCTTAGTACAGGGGGACACCGGGGAGCTGTTTTTT
few,TRBJ1-6,TRBD1,TRBV5-6,CASSSGQGTGYNSPLHF,TGTGCCAGCAGCTCTGGACAGGGAACGGGCTATAATTCACCCCTCCACTTT
-,TRBJ2-7,TRBD2,TRBV7-8,CASSWLAGPPYEQYF,TGTGCCAGCAGCTGGCTAGCGGGCCCGCCCTACGAGCAGTACTTC
-,TRBJ2-2,-,TRBV29-1,CSVLPTGTLNTGELFF,TGCAGCGTCCTACCTACAGGGACATTGAACACCGGGGAGCTGTTTTTT
-,TRBJ2-5,-,TRBV12-2,CASRLVAGGETQYF,TGTGCAAGTCGCTTAGTGGCAGGAGGGGAGACCCAGTACTTC
-,TRBJ1-4,TRBD1,TRBV9,CASSVRDRGQVNEKLFF,TGTGCCAGCAGCGTACGGGACAGGGGGCAGGTCAATGAAAAACTGTTTTTT
-,TRBJ1-1,TRBD1,TRBV5-5,CASSLAGQVPWAFF,TGTGCCAGCAGCTTGGCGGGACAGGTACCGTGGGCTTTCTTT
-,TRBJ2-7,TRBD1,TRBV5-1,CASSLGGQVRYEQYF,TGCGCCAGCAGCTTGGGGGGACAGGTTCGATACGAGCAGTACTTC
-,TRBJ2-5,TRBD2,TRBV7-2,CASSLGSGTSGTGTQYF,TGTGCCAGCAGCTTAGGCTCGGGGACTAGCGGAACAGGGACCCAGTACTTC
-,TRBJ2-1,TRBD2,TRBV7-3,CALAKGASGMSPRGNEQFF,TGTGCCCTGGCTAAGGGGGCTAGCGGGATGAGCCCCAGGGGTAATGAGCAGTTCTTC
-,TRBJ2-1,TRBD2,TRBV5-5,CASSFKGLAGANEQFF,TGTGCCAGCAGCTTCAAGGGACTAGCGGGAGCAAATGAGCAGTTCTTC
-,TRBJ2-5,-,TRBV7-6,CASSQGFSTQETQYF,TGTGCCAGCAGCCAGGGGTTCAGCACACAAGAGACCCAGTACTTC
-,TRBJ2-7,TRBD2,TRBV28,CASISAGGSYEQYF,TGTGCCAGCATCTCGGCGGGAGGATCCTACGAGCAGTACTTC
-,TRBJ2-7,-,TRBV11-2,CASSLVGSFSYEQYF,TGTGCCAGCAGCTTGGTAGGGAGTTTCTCCTACGAGCAGTACTTC
-,TRBJ2-6,TRBD1,TRBV2,CASGQGGSSGANVLTF,TGTGCCAGCGGACAGGGAGGCTCCTCTGGGGCCAACGTCCTGACTTTC
-,TRBJ2-7,TRBD1,TRBV18,CASSRDRGTSYEQYF,TGTGCCAGCTCAAGAGACAGGGGGACCTCCTACGAGCAGTACTTC
-,TRBJ2-1,TRBD2,TRBV7-3,CASSLGLTSGRREQFF,TGTGCCAGCAGCTTAGGCCTGACTAGCGGGAGACGTGAGCAGTTCTTC
-,TRBJ2-7,TRBD1,TRBV5-6,CASSSTGQGKFAAYEQYF,TGTGCCAGCAGCTCCACGGGACAGGGTAAGTTCGCCGCCTACGAGCAGTACTTC
-,TRBJ2-1,TRBD2,TRBV5-5,CASSRLAGGYNEQFF,TGTGCCAGCAGCCGACTAGCGGGAGGGTACAATGAGCAGTTCTTC
-,TRBJ2-6,-,TRBV5-1,CASSSQGSGANVLTF,TGCGCCAGCAGCTCCCAGGGGTCTGGGGCCAACGTCCTGACTTTC